Sequencing of this T cell receptor beta chain was carried out in a study of T-cell reconstitution after alpha-beta-depleted transplantation in children. This CDR3 spans 15 amino acids. Trimming shortened V by 2 bases and J by 1 base, and 8 bases separated the two germline ends. Germline CDR1 is LGHNA and CDR2 is YSLEER. Construction of the TCRbeta library involved unique molecular identifiers. TCRdb fed the PCR reads into MiXCR, producing one record per CDR3 protein. The data show around 600,000 distinct CDR3 sequences, around 23% seen once. This clonotype was seen at least ten times. The TCR originated in a boy under two years old who had a stem cell transplant for acute myeloid leukemia, so the T cells may come from the graft donor. This sample comprised PBMCs, mostly from graft donor cells, obtained 360 days after TCRalphabeta/CD19-depleted stem cell transplant. The rearrangement joins TRBV4-3 to TRBJ1-4; D is perhaps TRBD1 (6 bases). The CDR3 reads CASSQHRVTNEKLFF. The CDR3 DNA follows: TGCGCCAGCAGCCAACACAGGGTAACTAATGAAAAACTGTTTTTT.